A selection of T cell receptor beta chains follows, all from one sample in a study of CD8+CD57+ T cells in acquired aplastic anemia. TCRdb fed the reads into MiXCR, producing one record per CDR3 protein. The repertoire includes approximately 250,000 distinct CDR3 sequences, approximately 82% of them detected once, and roughly two fifths sits in the top ten. The source material was sorted CD4+, CD8+, or CD8+CD57+ T cells (not recorded which) from PBMCs. The source is a human donor with aplastic anemia. Each CDR3 is given with its conserved first and last residue. The D gene is left open where the match is weak. Rows give clone size only sometimes, using once, few, many, or a class for an expanded clone.

TRBV2	13	few	NA	TRBJ1-2	CATKAGGHDGYTF	TGTGCCACAAAAGCGGGGGGCCACGATGGCTACACCTTC
TRBV7-2	15	NA	NA	TRBJ2-3	CASSLTGGRGDPQYF	TGTGCCAGCAGCTTGACGGGCGGGCGCGGAGATCCGCAGTATTTT
TRBV20-1	14	NA	TRBD2	TRBJ2-1	CSASRTSGGNEQFF	TGCAGTGCTAGTAGGACTAGCGGGGGCAATGAGCAGTTCTTC
TRBV5-4	12	many	NA	TRBJ2-7	CASSVTGYEQYF	TGTGCCAGCAGCGTGACAGGATACGAGCAGTACTTC
TRBV2	13	NA	NA	TRBJ2-3	CHQGRWGTDTQYF	TGCCACCAGGGACGCTGGGGCACAGATACGCAGTATTTT
TRBV7-9	16	NA	NA	TRBJ2-1	CASSLLSTNEKLFQFF	TGTGCCAGCAGCTTACTCTCAACTAATGAAAAACTGTTTCAGTTCTTC
TRBV2	14	NA	TRBD2	TRBJ2-1	CASREAGAYNEQFF	TGTGCCAGCAGGGAAGCGGGGGCTTACAATGAGCAGTTCTTC
TRBV10-1	14	few	NA	TRBJ2-2	CASSAPARGGELFF	TGCGCCAGCAGTGCGCCAGCCCGGGGCGGGGAGCTGTTTTTT
TRBV7-3	14	NA	NA	TRBJ2-7	CASSTRGTWGEQYF	TGTGCCAGCAGCACTAGGGGAACTTGGGGAGAGCAGTACTTC
TRBV15	14	NA	TRBD1	TRBJ1-6	CASSSDRDNSPLRF	TGTGCCAGCAGTTCAGACAGGGACAATTCACCCCTCCGCTTC
TRBV11-3	11	NA	NA	TRBJ2-1	CASSRQANEFF	TGTGCCAGCTCAAGACAGGCCAACGAGTTCTTC
TRBV9	14	NA	NA	TRBJ1-5	CASSEGSSTQYFHF	TGTGCCAGCAGCGAAGGGTCTAGCACGCAGTATTTTCATTTT
TRBV7-8	12	NA	TRBD2	TRBJ2-7	CASSVAGCEQNF	TGTGCCAGCAGTGTAGCGGGTTGCGAGCAGAACTTC
TRBV7-8	13	once	NA	TRBJ2-3	CASRDAGTDNQYF	TGTGCCAGCAGGGACGCGGGCACAGATAATCAGTATTTT
TRBV7-9	14	NA	NA	TRBJ2-5	CASGRGNNEQFFGF	NA
TRBV7-8	13	NA	NA	TRBJ2-3	CASSLAGTHDTHF	TGTGCCAGCAGCTTAGCGGGAACACACGATACGCATTTT
TRBV7-9	17	NA	NA	TRBJ2-6	CASSKGGVRAPLHVLTF	TGTGCCAGCAGCAAGGGGGGGGTACGGGCACCCCTCCACGTCCTGACTTTC
TRBV11-1	15	many	NA	TRBJ2-3	CASSSWTANTDTQYF	TGTGCCAGCAGCTCATGGACGGCCAACACAGATACGCAGTATTTT
TRBV10-3	17	NA	TRBD2	TRBJ2-2	CAISGQGTSENTGELFF	TGTGCCATCAGTGGGCAAGGGACTAGCGAGAACACCGGGGAGCTGTTTTTT
TRBV7-3	15	NA	NA	TRBJ1-1	CASSFHLTANSEAFF	TGTGCCAGCAGCTTCCATCTGACAGCGAACTCTGAGGCTTTCTTT
TRBV15	12	NA	NA	TRBJ2-4	CASGGAGHVQYF	TGTGCCAGCGGCGGCGCTGGGCACGTTCAGTACTTC
TRBV10-1	15	NA	NA	TRBJ1-1	CASSEQEHLNTEASF	TGCGCCAGCAGTGAGCAGGAACACTTGAACACTGAAGCTTCCTTT
TRBV2	16	many	TRBD2	TRBJ2-1	CASSEGVGTAPGGKFF	TGTGCCAGCAGTGAAGGGGTTGGGACTGCCCCCGGGGGGAAGTTCTTC
TRBV11-2	14	NA	NA	TRBJ1-6	CASSSDMSNSPLHF	TGTGCCAGCAGCTCAGACATGAGCAATTCACCCCTCCACTTT
TRBV13	16	NA	TRBD1	TRBJ2-2	CASSPGTALNTGELFF	TGTGCCAGCAGCCCAGGGACAGCCTTAAACACCGGGGAGCTGTTTTTT
TRBV7-3	16	NA	NA	TRBJ2-1	CASSCQGTLETHYQFF	TGTGCCAGCAGCTGCCAGGGGACGCTAGAGACCCATTACCAGTTCTTC
TRBV7-3	15	NA	NA	TRBJ1-1	CASSPRDSSMATPFF	TGCGCCAGCAGCCCGCGAGATAGCTCTATGGCTACACCTTTCTTT
TRBV7-2	13	NA	NA	TRBJ2-1	CASSEAGIHEYGF	TGTGCCAGCAGCGAGGCGGGGATCCATGAGTATGGCTTC
TRBV7-9	14	NA	NA	TRBJ2-5	CASSGDLNTEAFFF	TGTGCCAGCAGCGGTGATTTGAACACTGAAGCTTTCTTTTTC
TRBV7-8	15	NA	TRBD2	TRBJ2-1	CASSLSGGPDTQHFF	TGTGCCAGCAGCTTATCGGGAGGTCCCGACACGCAGCATTTCTTC
TRBV5-5	16	many	TRBD1	TRBJ2-1	CASSLRGGRSYNEQFF	TGTGCCAGCAGCCTCCGAGGGGGCCGCTCCTACAATGAGCAGTTCTTC
TRBV20-1	16	NA	TRBD1	TRBJ1-1	CSARTGIRVFGTEAFF	TGCAGTGCTAGGACAGGGATTCGGGTTTTTGGCACTGAAGCTTTCTTT